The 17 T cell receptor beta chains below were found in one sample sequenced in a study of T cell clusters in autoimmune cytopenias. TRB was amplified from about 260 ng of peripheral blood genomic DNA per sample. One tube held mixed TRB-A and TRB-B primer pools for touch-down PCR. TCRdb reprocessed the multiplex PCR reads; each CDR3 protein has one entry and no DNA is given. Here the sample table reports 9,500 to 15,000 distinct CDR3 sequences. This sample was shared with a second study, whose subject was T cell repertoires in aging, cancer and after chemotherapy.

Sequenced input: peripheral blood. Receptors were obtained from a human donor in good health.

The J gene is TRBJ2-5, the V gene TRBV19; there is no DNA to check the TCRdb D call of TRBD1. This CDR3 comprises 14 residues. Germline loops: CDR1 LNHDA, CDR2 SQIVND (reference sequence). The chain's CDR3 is CAPPPGQAQETQYF.

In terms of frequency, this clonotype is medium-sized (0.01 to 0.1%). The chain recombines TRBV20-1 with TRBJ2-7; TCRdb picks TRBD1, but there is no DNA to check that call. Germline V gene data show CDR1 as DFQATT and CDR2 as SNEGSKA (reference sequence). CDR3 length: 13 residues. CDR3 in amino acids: CSARGGSSYEQYF.

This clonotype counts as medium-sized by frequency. CDR3 sequence reads: CASSIRDGNYGYTF. The chain uses TRBV13 and TRBJ1-2; TCRdb lists TRBD1, though no DNA is available to test this call. The CDR3 has 14 amino acids. Germline CDR1 reads PRHDT; CDR2 reads FYEKMQ (reference sequence).

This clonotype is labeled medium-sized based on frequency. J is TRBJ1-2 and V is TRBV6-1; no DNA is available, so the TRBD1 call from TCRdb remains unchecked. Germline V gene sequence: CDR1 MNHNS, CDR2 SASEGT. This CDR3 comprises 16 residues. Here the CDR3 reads CASSAWDTPRDYGYTF.

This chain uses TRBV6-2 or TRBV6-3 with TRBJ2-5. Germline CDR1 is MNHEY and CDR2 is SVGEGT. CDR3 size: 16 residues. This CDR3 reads CASRLVESWYQETQYF.

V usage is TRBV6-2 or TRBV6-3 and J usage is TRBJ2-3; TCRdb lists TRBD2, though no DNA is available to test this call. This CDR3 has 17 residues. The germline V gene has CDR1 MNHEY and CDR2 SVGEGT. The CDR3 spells CASSYSISGGISDTQYF.

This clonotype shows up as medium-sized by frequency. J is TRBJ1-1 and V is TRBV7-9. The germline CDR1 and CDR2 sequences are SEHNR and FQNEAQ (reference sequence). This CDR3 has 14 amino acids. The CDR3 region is CASSLWGGDTEAFF.

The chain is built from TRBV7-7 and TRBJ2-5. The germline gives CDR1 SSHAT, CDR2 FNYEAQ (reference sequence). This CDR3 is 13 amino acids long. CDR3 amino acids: CASSLSTKGTQYF.

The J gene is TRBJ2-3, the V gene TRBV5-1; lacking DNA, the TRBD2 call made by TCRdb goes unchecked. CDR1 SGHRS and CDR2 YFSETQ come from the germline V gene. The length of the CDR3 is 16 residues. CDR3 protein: CASSLTSGGVADTQYF.

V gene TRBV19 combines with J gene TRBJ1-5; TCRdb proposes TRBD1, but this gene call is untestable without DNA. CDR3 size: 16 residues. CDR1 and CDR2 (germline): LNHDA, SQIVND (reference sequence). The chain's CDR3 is CASTHPGGGRYQPQHF.

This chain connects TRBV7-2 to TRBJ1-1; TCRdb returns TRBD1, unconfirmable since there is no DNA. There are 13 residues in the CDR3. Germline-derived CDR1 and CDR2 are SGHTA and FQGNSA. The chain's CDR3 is CASTLGGNTEAFF.

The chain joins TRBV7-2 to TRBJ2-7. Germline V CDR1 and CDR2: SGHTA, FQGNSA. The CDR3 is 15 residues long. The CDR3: CASSLDRDTTYEQYF.

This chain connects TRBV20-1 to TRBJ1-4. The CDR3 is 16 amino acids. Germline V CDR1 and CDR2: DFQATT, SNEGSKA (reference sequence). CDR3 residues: CSARRREGSTNEKLFF.

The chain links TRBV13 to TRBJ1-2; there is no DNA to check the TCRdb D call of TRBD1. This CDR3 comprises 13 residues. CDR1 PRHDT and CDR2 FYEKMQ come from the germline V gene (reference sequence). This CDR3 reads CASSFGTGEGYTF.

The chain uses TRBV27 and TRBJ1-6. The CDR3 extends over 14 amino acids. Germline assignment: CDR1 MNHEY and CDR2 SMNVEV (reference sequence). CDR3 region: CASSFFTSNSPLHF.

Here the CDR3 reads CASSQAGGGTSTDTQYF. The chain has TRBV4-2 and TRBJ2-3; the TRBD2 assignment by TCRdb is unverifiable without DNA. The germline gives CDR1 LGHNA, CDR2 YNFKEQ. The CDR3 has 17 residues.

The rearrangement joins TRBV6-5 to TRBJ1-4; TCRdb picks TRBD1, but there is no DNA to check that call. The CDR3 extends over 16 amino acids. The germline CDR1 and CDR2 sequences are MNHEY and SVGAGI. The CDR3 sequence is CASSSRDSRGAEKLFF.